Shown below are 11 T cell receptor beta chains from a single sample sequenced in a study of low-dose radiotherapy and immunotherapy resistance in tumors. The time point here: after trial treatment. The treatment was: LDRT plus nivolumab, ipilimumab, low-dose cyclophosphamide and aspirin (RACIN trial). Covering alpha and beta chains, TRAV- and TRBV-specific primers were used for the first-strand cDNA. With a V-primer adapter and a constant-region primer, TCRs were amplified for approximately 19 PCR cycles. TCRdb re-called the reads through MiXCR, storing one row per CDR3 protein. The sample lists around 80,000 distinct CDR3 sequences, roughly 17% occurring once. Sequencing used PBMCs, obtained after low-dose radiotherapy plus immunotherapy. Receptor source: a male donor with prostate cancer.

The sample holds a few counts of this clonotype. The rearrangement uses TRBV2 and TRBJ2-2, with 7 positions matching TRBD1. V lost 4 bases and J lost 0; bases outside the gene matches: 11. The CDR3 has 18 residues. Germline CDR1 SNHLY, CDR2 FYNNEI. CDR3 sequence reads: CASSGARGLGANTGELFF. The CDR3 DNA reads TGTGCCAGCAGTGGGGCCAGGGGGTTAGGCGCGAACACCGGGGAGCTGTTTTTT.

For this clonotype: No DNA is shown, since the ends of the CDR3 on it are uncertain; the CDR3 is the one TCRdb lists. The V call is TRBV5-1, the J call TRBJ1-4; TRBD1, the table's D call, lacks a check against the DNA. Inclusive of both ends, the CDR3 amounts to 16 amino acids. The V gene's germline CDR1 is SGHRS and CDR2 YFSETQ. Here the CDR3 reads CASSLEGAPTEKLFFF.

V is TRBV20-1 and J is TRBJ2-3, with D perhaps TRBD2 (5 bases). Trimming shortened V by 2 bases and J by 2 bases, and 14 bases separated the two germline ends. Per germline, CDR1 DFQATT and CDR2 SNEGSKA (reference sequence). CDR3 length: 15 residues. CDR3 DNA: TGCAGTGCTAGAACCGCCGGGATTTCCACAGATACGCAGTATTTT. Protein product: CSARTAGISTDTQYF.

This clonotype has at least ten counts. This chain links TRBV7-2 with TRBJ1-4; 9 bases align to TRBD1. Germline CDR1 SGHTA, CDR2 FQGNSA. The CDR3 runs to 16 residues. Trimming at V came to 0 bases and at J to 8 bases, leaving 7 bases not matched to a gene. CDR3 in amino acids: CASSLARGTGNEKLFF. CDR3 nucleotide sequence: TGTGCCAGCAGCTTAGCGCGAGGGACAGGGAACGAAAAACTGTTTTTT.

The table lists this clonotype with many counts. The CDR3: CASSPRGASGRGEQYF. The CDR3 region has the DNA TGTGCCAGCAGCCCACGGGGGGCTAGCGGGAGGGGGGAGCAGTACTTC. The gene calls are TRBV7-8 and TRBJ2-7; 12 nucleotides align to TRBD2. The CDR3 contains 16 residues. CDR1 SGHVS and CDR2 FQNEAQ come from the germline V gene. Trimming at V came to 5 bases and at J to 7 bases, leaving 12 bases not matched to a gene.

Ten or more counts support this clonotype. The chain employs TRBV20-1 and TRBJ1-5, with 8 bases lining up with TRBD1. J was trimmed by 4 bases and V by 5 bases; bases with no gene match: 4. CDR3 length: 13 amino acids. Germline V gene lookup returns CDR1 DFQATT and CDR2 SNEGSKA (reference sequence). CDR3 coding DNA: TGCAGTGCTGTCACAGGGGGAAATCAGCCCCAGCATTTT. Its translation is CSAVTGGNQPQHF.

Comment on this clonotype: It differs at one base from a far larger clone, so likely a read error. V is TRBV13 and J is TRBJ2-7, with TRBD2 matching 8 bases. The V segment lost 4 bases and the J segment 7 bases; nucleotides outside the gene matches: 3. The CDR3 totals 12 residues. Germline-derived CDR1 and CDR2 are PRHDT and FYEKMQ (reference sequence). Written as DNA, the CDR3 is TGTGCCAGCAGCTCACTAGCGGTTGAGCAGTACTTC. This gives the protein CASSSLAVEQYF.

Ten or more counts support this clonotype. The chain couples TRBV5-1 to TRBJ2-3; 7 positions match TRBD1. V gave up 4 bases and J gave up 2 bases; unmatched junction bases: 10. Germline V lookup: CDR1 SGHRS, CDR2 YFSETQ. CDR3 length: 16 residues. CDR3 DNA sequence: TGCGCCAGCAGCCCTTGGGGACAGTATTTCACAGATACGCAGTATTTT. Translation: CASSPWGQYFTDTQYF.

This clonotype has ten or more counts. This rearrangement joins TRBV18 to TRBJ1-1; D not resolved. V lost 3 bases and J lost 0, with 14 bases in between. CDR3 length: 16 amino acids. Germline CDR1 KGHSH, CDR2 LQKENI. The CDR3 here is CASSPPRQGMNTEAFF. As DNA, the CDR3 is TGTGCCAGCTCACCGCCTCGTCAAGGTATGAACACTGAAGCTTTCTTT.

The sample holds many counts of this clonotype. CDR3 bases: TGTGCCAGCAGCTTAGAGACTAGCGGGAGTCCGGCGAATGAGCAGTTCTTC. This translates into CASSLETSGSPANEQFF. The rearrangement links TRBV11-1 to TRBJ2-1; TRBD2 aligns across 12 bases. The V and J ends lost 1 base and 7 bases, in that order; junction bases with no gene match: 8. The length of the CDR3 is 17 residues. CDR1 is SGHAT and CDR2 is FQDESV in the germline V gene (reference sequence).

This clonotype was counted ten times or more. CDR3 nucleotides: TGCGCCAGCAGCCCGGGACTAGCGCAAGAGACCCAGTACTTC. Translation: CASSPGLAQETQYF. The V and J genes are TRBV4-3 and TRBJ2-5; 10 nucleotides line up with TRBD2. V lost 4 bases and J lost 2; bases outside the gene matches: 1. The CDR3 sequence is 14 residues long. From germline, CDR1 is LGHNA and CDR2 YSLEER.